This record covers a single T cell receptor beta chain. This entry comes from a study of blood T cell repertoires in COVID-19. Study overall: From the United States, Italy and Spain came samples of acute and convalescent COVID-19.

Clones were sequenced by immunoSEQ multiplex PCR, and TCRdb holds only the in-frame ones, with some missing. This table holds hundreds of thousands of clones, 70% to 90% found once. This CDR3 contains 15 residues. The germline gives CDR1 MNHGY, CDR2 SVAAGI. V dropped 4 bases and J dropped 7; count of bases not matched to a gene: 9. This TCR was recovered from a man aged 30 to 39 who had recovered from COVID-19. The sample taken for sequencing was PBMCs or T cells enriched from blood (not recorded which). The chain couples TRBV6-9 to TRBJ2-4; 8 positions match TRBD2. The CDR3 loop is CASSSRGGGGNIQYF. CDR3 sequence (DNA): TGTGCCAGCAGTTCCCGGGGGGGCGGCGGGAACATTCAGTACTTC.